These T cell receptor beta chains were read from a single sample in a study of shared clonotypes between healthy human individuals. Repertoires were generated with immunoSEQ multiplex PCR, while TCRdb's copy carries only in-frame clones and drops some. Of millions of clones listed, 85% to 95% are singletons. Material: naive CD4+ T cells sorted from blood. These receptors originate from a man younger than 35 in good health. The CDR3 runs from the conserved cysteine through the conserved F or W. The D gene is left open where the match is weak. Size values are once, few and many counts, or a class for expanded clones, and some rows have none.

CDR3	DNA	size	J	V	D
CAARTGPPGDTGELFF	TGCGCCGCAAGGACAGGGCCACCTGGTGACACCGGGGAGCTGTTTTTT	NA	TRBJ2-2	TRBV10-2	TRBD1
CASSQEDRGRNIQYF	TGCGCCAGCAGCCAAGAGGACAGGGGGCGAAACATTCAGTACTTC	NA	TRBJ2-4	TRBV4-1	TRBD1
CASSQGQSTDTQYF	TGCGCCAGCAGCCAAGGACAGAGCACAGATACGCAGTATTTT	NA	TRBJ2-3	TRBV4-1	NA
CASSSSFSNQPQHF	TGTGCCAGCAGTTCTTCCTTTAGCAATCAGCCCCAGCATTTT	NA	TRBJ1-5	TRBV28	NA
CASSPRLAGGYEQYF	TGTGCCAGCTCACCACGTCTAGCGGGGGGCTACGAGCAGTACTTC	NA	TRBJ2-7	TRBV18	TRBD2
CAGGQGIKNIQYF	TGTGCCGGGGGACAGGGGATCAAAAACATTCAGTACTTC	NA	TRBJ2-4	TRBV6-1	TRBD1
CASSPLDTDTQYF	TGTGCCAGCTCACCTCTGGACACAGATACGCAGTATTTT	NA	TRBJ2-3	TRBV18	NA
CASSLRLAGGTGELFF	TGTGCCAGCAGCCTGCGGTTAGCGGGAGGCACCGGGGAGCTGTTTTTT	NA	TRBJ2-2	TRBV11-2	TRBD2
CASWIFYPHYEQYF	TGTGCCAGCTGGATATTCTACCCACACTACGAGCAGTACTTC	NA	TRBJ2-7	TRBV21-1	NA
CASSFQGADTEAFF	TGTGCCAGCAGCTTTCAGGGGGCGGACACTGAAGCTTTCTTT	NA	TRBJ1-1	TRBV11-3	TRBD1
CASSLVMTDTQYF	TGCGCCAGCAGCTTGGTGATGACAGATACGCAGTATTTT	NA	TRBJ2-3	TRBV5-1	NA
CASSLLGPFAGSNTGELFF	TGTGCCAGCAGTTTATTGGGCCCCTTTGCTGGGAGCAACACCGGGGAGCTGTTTTTT	NA	TRBJ2-2	TRBV28	NA
CAWSVGQGNEQYF	TGTGCCTGGAGTGTAGGGCAGGGTAACGAGCAGTACTTC	NA	TRBJ2-7	TRBV30	NA
CASSLEITADTQYF	TGTGCCAGCAGCTTAGAAATAACGGCAGATACGCAGTATTTT	NA	TRBJ2-3	TRBV11-2	NA
CTTGTVTEAFF	TGCACCACGGGGACGGTCACTGAAGCTTTCTTT	few	TRBJ1-1	TRBV20-1	NA
CAWRVPGQGIPYEQYF	TGTGCCTGGAGGGTCCCGGGACAGGGAATCCCCTACGAGCAGTACTTC	NA	TRBJ2-7	TRBV30	TRBD1
CASSIGEGGPQHF	TGTGCCAGTAGTATCGGCGAAGGTGGGCCCCAGCATTTT	NA	TRBJ1-5	TRBV19	NA
CAISESGQGDYEQYF	TGTGCCATCAGTGAGTCGGGACAGGGCGACTACGAGCAGTACTTC	once	TRBJ2-7	TRBV10-3	TRBD1
CASSLSSGGYNEQFF	TGTGCCAGCAGCCTTTCTAGCGGGGGCTACAATGAGCAGTTCTTC	NA	TRBJ2-1	TRBV7-2	TRBD2
CASSLGRVADTEAFF	TGTGCCAGCAGCTTAGGGAGGGTAGCGGACACTGAAGCTTTCTTT	NA	TRBJ1-1	TRBV7-9	NA
CAWSAGTGQPQHF	TGTGCCTGGAGTGCAGGGACAGGTCAGCCCCAGCATTTT	NA	TRBJ1-5	TRBV30	TRBD1
CASSLAAVSSYNEQFF	TGCGCCAGCAGCTTGGCAGCGGTGAGCTCCTACAATGAGCAGTTCTTC	NA	TRBJ2-1	TRBV5-1	NA
CATSRQGTSGLYNEQFF	TGTGCCACCAGCAGACAGGGGACTAGCGGACTTTACAATGAGCAGTTCTTC	NA	TRBJ2-1	TRBV15	TRBD2
CASSVSGKTGELFF	TGTGCCAGCAGCGTAAGCGGGAAAACCGGGGAGCTGTTTTTT	NA	TRBJ2-2	TRBV9	TRBD2
CASSARGGTETQYF	TGTGCCAGCAGCGCGCGGGGGGGAACGGAGACCCAGTACTTC	NA	TRBJ2-5	TRBV9	TRBD2
CASSTQGNTGELFF	TGTGCCAGCAGTACACAGGGAAACACCGGGGAGCTGTTTTTT	NA	TRBJ2-2	TRBV6-1	NA
CASSEAPLTGEGGYTF	TGTGCCAGCAGTGAAGCGCCCCTTACAGGGGAAGGGGGCTACACCTTC	NA	TRBJ1-2	TRBV2	TRBD1
CAISESGQGPDTQYF	TGTGCCATCAGTGAGTCTGGACAGGGACCAGATACGCAGTATTTT	NA	TRBJ2-3	TRBV10-3	TRBD1
CAISQGASDTQYF	TGTGCCATCAGTCAGGGGGCGTCAGATACGCAGTATTTT	NA	TRBJ2-3	TRBV10-3	TRBD1
CASSLRGRGASFNSPLHF	TGCGCCAGCAGCCTTCGGGGCCGCGGGGCCTCCTTTAATTCACCCCTCCACTTT	NA	TRBJ1-6	TRBV4-1	NA
CASSAPDRNYGYTF	TGTGCCAGCAGCGCGCCGGACAGGAACTATGGCTACACCTTC	NA	TRBJ1-2	TRBV13	TRBD1
CASSPSTTGGSNQPQHF	TGTGCCAGCAGTCCCTCAACGACAGGGGGTAGCAATCAGCCCCAGCATTTT	once	TRBJ1-5	TRBV27	TRBD1
CASSEPELGNEQFF	TGCGCCAGCAGTGAGCCGGAGTTGGGGAATGAGCAGTTCTTC	NA	TRBJ2-1	TRBV10-1	NA
CASSGGQKETQYF	TGTGCCAGCAGTGGGGGACAGAAAGAGACCCAGTACTTC	NA	TRBJ2-5	TRBV6-1	TRBD1
CASGTGTGGKAFF	TGTGCCAGCGGGACCGGGACAGGCGGTAAAGCTTTCTTT	once	TRBJ1-1	TRBV7-2	TRBD1
CTSSRTPTGTYEQYF	TGCACCAGCAGCCGAACCCCGACAGGGACCTACGAGCAGTACTTC	once	TRBJ2-7	TRBV1	NA
CASSFDRVDQPQHF	TGTGCCAGCAGCTTTGACAGGGTGGACCAGCCCCAGCATTTT	once	TRBJ1-5	TRBV11-2	TRBD1
CASSPPGQGAHGYTF	TGTGCCAGCAGCCCACCGGGACAGGGGGCGCATGGCTACACCTTC	NA	TRBJ1-2	TRBV6-5	TRBD1
CASSESGTGKLSDTQYF	TGTGCCAGCAGTGAATCGGGGACAGGGAAGCTTTCAGATACGCAGTATTTT	once	TRBJ2-3	TRBV6-1	TRBD1
CASSLERGNQPQHF	TGTGCCAGCAGCTTAGAGAGGGGCAATCAGCCCCAGCATTTT	NA	TRBJ1-5	TRBV7-2	NA
CASSEAATGVIYGYTF	TGTGCCAGCAGTGAAGCGGCGACAGGGGTTATCTATGGCTACACCTTC	NA	TRBJ1-2	TRBV6-1	TRBD1
CASSLGGFATQYF	TGTGCCAGCAGCTTAGGAGGGTTTGCGACCCAGTACTTC	NA	TRBJ2-5	TRBV11-2	NA
CASSLQTAAPDTQYF	TGTGCCAGCAGCCTACAGACAGCAGCACCAGATACGCAGTATTTT	NA	TRBJ2-3	TRBV5-4	NA
CASSHAGQGAFNSPLHF	TGCGCCAGCAGCCACGCGGGACAAGGGGCTTTCAATTCACCCCTCCACTTT	once	TRBJ1-6	TRBV4-1	NA
CASSLAGVNNGYNEQFF	TGTGCCAGCAGCCTAGCGGGAGTAAATAACGGGTACAATGAGCAGTTCTTC	NA	TRBJ2-1	TRBV7-9	TRBD2
CASTIHGTISGNTIYF	TGTGCCAGCACCATACATGGGACAATATCTGGAAACACCATATATTTT	NA	TRBJ1-3	TRBV28	NA
CASSASQSWETQYF	TGCGCCAGCAGTGCATCCCAGAGTTGGGAGACCCAGTACTTC	NA	TRBJ2-5	TRBV10-1	NA
CASSVGFAGETQYF	TGTGCCAGCAGCGTAGGGTTCGCGGGGGAGACCCAGTACTTC	NA	TRBJ2-5	TRBV9	NA
CAWSLGSAGYTF	TGTGCCTGGAGCCTAGGGTCGGCTGGCTACACCTTC	NA	TRBJ1-2	TRBV30	NA
CASSLRSSYNEQFF	TGTGCCAGCAGCCTCAGGAGCTCCTACAATGAGCAGTTCTTC	NA	TRBJ2-1	TRBV11-2	NA
CSAFTGPQNTEAFF	TGCAGCGCGTTCACGGGACCTCAGAACACTGAAGCTTTCTTT	NA	TRBJ1-1	TRBV29-1	NA
CASSWGLAGGTPREQYF	TGCGCCAGCAGCTGGGGACTAGCGGGAGGGACCCCGCGCGAGCAGTACTTC	NA	TRBJ2-7	TRBV5-1	TRBD2
CASSLQREGRNTGELFF	TGTGCCAGCAGCTTGCAGCGGGAGGGCCGGAACACCGGGGAGCTGTTTTTT	NA	TRBJ2-2	TRBV5-4	TRBD2
CASSEALLGFEQFF	TGTGCCAGCAGTGAAGCGCTTCTTGGGTTTGAGCAGTTCTTC	NA	TRBJ2-1	TRBV6-1	NA
CASSIDSGFPFF	TGTGCCAGCAGCATCGACAGTGGCTTCCCGTTCTTC	NA	TRBJ2-1	TRBV5-4	NA
CAWSPMGGNTIYF	TGTGCCTGGTCCCCGATGGGAGGAAACACCATATATTTT	once	TRBJ1-3	TRBV30	NA
CASSRDRAGGETQYF	TGTGCCAGCAGTCGGGACAGGGCGGGAGGAGAGACCCAGTACTTC	NA	TRBJ2-5	TRBV6-1	NA
CASRRGRGNNQPQHF	TGTGCCAGCAGACGCGGACGGGGGAACAATCAGCCCCAGCATTTT	NA	TRBJ1-5	TRBV6-1	NA